These T cell receptor beta chains were read from a single sample in a study of blood T cell repertoires in COVID-19. Sequencing was performed with immunoSEQ multiplex PCR; in TCRdb, only in-frame clones are kept and a portion is missing. The sample includes 110,000 to 150,000 clones, 88% of them seen just once. What was sequenced was peripheral blood. Every receptor here comes from a woman aged 55-70 years with acute or convalescent COVID-19. Both conserved end residues are part of each CDR3. Fields, in order: clone size, CDR3 length, V gene, CDR3 protein. Some rows have no size entry. The others give once, few or many, or a class for an expanded clone.

clone size: .; CDR3 length: 12; V gene: TRBV12-3/TRBV12-4; CDR3 protein: CASSLYGDEQYF
clone size: .; CDR3 length: 14; V gene: TRBV11-2; CDR3 protein: CASSFPPVNTEAFF
clone size: .; CDR3 length: 16; V gene: TRBV27; CDR3 protein: CASSLDSFATNEKLFF
clone size: once; CDR3 length: 15; V gene: TRBV5-1; CDR3 protein: CASSPRTGNTGELFF
clone size: once; CDR3 length: 18; V gene: TRBV9; CDR3 protein: CASSVVSPGTGSSYEQYF
clone size: .; CDR3 length: 16; V gene: TRBV7-9; CDR3 protein: CASSPGQGGGNQPQHF
clone size: once; CDR3 length: 16; V gene: TRBV4-1; CDR3 protein: CASSQEGLGPYNEQFF
clone size: few; CDR3 length: 17; V gene: TRBV27; CDR3 protein: CASSYYSGGLSYNEQFF
clone size: .; CDR3 length: 14; V gene: TRBV5-1; CDR3 protein: CASREGTGDTEAFF
clone size: .; CDR3 length: 16; V gene: TRBV2; CDR3 protein: CASSLTGQGELYEQYF
clone size: .; CDR3 length: 14; V gene: TRBV9; CDR3 protein: CASSVDMLADTQYF
clone size: .; CDR3 length: 12; V gene: TRBV29-1; CDR3 protein: CSVERSNQPQHF
clone size: .; CDR3 length: 14; V gene: TRBV5-1; CDR3 protein: CASSFDGQNYEQYF
clone size: .; CDR3 length: 15; V gene: TRBV18; CDR3 protein: CASSPDLAGGRGYTF
clone size: .; CDR3 length: 15; V gene: TRBV19; CDR3 protein: CASSIARVANTEAFF
clone size: .; CDR3 length: 17; V gene: TRBV4-1; CDR3 protein: CASSQGGGQGMRNEQFF
clone size: few; CDR3 length: 14; V gene: TRBV19; CDR3 protein: CASNKDRHTYGYTF
clone size: .; CDR3 length: 15; V gene: TRBV30; CDR3 protein: CAWSRTPGSNSPLHF
clone size: .; CDR3 length: 12; V gene: TRBV5-3; CDR3 protein: CARSFYGEEQYF
clone size: once; CDR3 length: 14; V gene: TRBV19; CDR3 protein: CASSIQGGSETQYF
clone size: once; CDR3 length: 14; V gene: TRBV5-1; CDR3 protein: CASSLDPGNTEAFF
clone size: .; CDR3 length: 13; V gene: TRBV12-3/TRBV12-4; CDR3 protein: CASSLVSNYGYTF
clone size: .; CDR3 length: 17; V gene: TRBV7-2; CDR3 protein: CASSLLSGFVGGSEQYF
clone size: .; CDR3 length: 14; V gene: TRBV2; CDR3 protein: CASSVRQGREKLFF
clone size: .; CDR3 length: 11; V gene: TRBV30; CDR3 protein: CAWSYGPLAFF
clone size: .; CDR3 length: 15; V gene: TRBV6-5; CDR3 protein: CASTLPQGGYSPLHF
clone size: .; CDR3 length: 15; V gene: TRBV28; CDR3 protein: CATGLAGGSYNEQFF
clone size: .; CDR3 length: 14; V gene: TRBV2; CDR3 protein: CASSGDRLIDGYTF
clone size: .; CDR3 length: 14; V gene: TRBV27; CDR3 protein: CASSLQGGAGELFF
clone size: .; CDR3 length: 15; V gene: TRBV7-9; CDR3 protein: CASSLGLRGNTEAFF
clone size: .; CDR3 length: 17; V gene: TRBV27; CDR3 protein: CASSLSRLAGGPNEQYF
clone size: .; CDR3 length: 13; V gene: TRBV7-3; CDR3 protein: CASSFDRGYEQYF
clone size: .; CDR3 length: 14; V gene: TRBV19; CDR3 protein: CASSGTGGNQPQHF
clone size: .; CDR3 length: 14; V gene: TRBV5-6; CDR3 protein: CASSFPGANYGYTF
clone size: .; CDR3 length: 14; V gene: TRBV7-9; CDR3 protein: CASSLRTQYNEQFF
clone size: .; CDR3 length: 15; V gene: TRBV7-8; CDR3 protein: CASSSGGGLGETQYF
clone size: once; CDR3 length: 18; V gene: TRBV18; CDR3 protein: CASSPGEQGERTNQPQHF
clone size: .; CDR3 length: 13; V gene: TRBV27; CDR3 protein: CASSFQGNYGYTF
clone size: .; CDR3 length: 18; V gene: TRBV28; CDR3 protein: CASSPRTGIPFSYNEQFF
clone size: .; CDR3 length: 14; V gene: TRBV5-1; CDR3 protein: CASSLAPGTGELFF
clone size: .; CDR3 length: 12; V gene: TRBV7-2; CDR3 protein: CASGGAPYEQYF
clone size: .; CDR3 length: 14; V gene: TRBV5-1; CDR3 protein: CASSLARGNTEAFF
clone size: .; CDR3 length: 13; V gene: TRBV6-5; CDR3 protein: CASKGGGNQPQHF
clone size: .; CDR3 length: 14; V gene: TRBV28; CDR3 protein: CASSLPGQNYGYTF
clone size: .; CDR3 length: 15; V gene: TRBV7-2; CDR3 protein: CASSLAPGKGYEQYF
clone size: .; CDR3 length: 14; V gene: TRBV29-1; CDR3 protein: CSVASGGAVETQYF
clone size: once; CDR3 length: 15; V gene: TRBV24-1; CDR3 protein: CATSAPARGKETQYF
clone size: .; CDR3 length: 14; V gene: TRBV20-1; CDR3 protein: CSASQTGGYETQYF
clone size: .; CDR3 length: 14; V gene: TRBV2; CDR3 protein: CASSGGQGRYEQYF
clone size: .; CDR3 length: 14; V gene: TRBV4-2; CDR3 protein: CASAGGRNTGELFF
clone size: .; CDR3 length: 15; V gene: TRBV4-1; CDR3 protein: CASRPSQGDGEKLFF
clone size: .; CDR3 length: 12; V gene: TRBV29-1; CDR3 protein: CSVEVSSYEQYF
clone size: .; CDR3 length: 16; V gene: TRBV6-5; CDR3 protein: CASSYSWTGLKHEQYF
clone size: once; CDR3 length: 14; V gene: TRBV5-4; CDR3 protein: CASSPGTANSPLHF
clone size: .; CDR3 length: 16; V gene: TRBV6-6; CDR3 protein: CASSYYAGGAGQPQHF
clone size: .; CDR3 length: 15; V gene: TRBV19; CDR3 protein: CATHTAAGDSNEQFF